Following are 24 T cell receptor beta chains from one sample sequenced in a study of tumor-infiltrating lymphocytes in primary liver carcinoma (dated by TCRdb to the late 2010s). These reads were obtained on an Illumina HiSeq 2500. Starting from 500 to 650 ng total RNA, TCRbeta-specific cDNA was produced by reverse transcription with a constant-region primer and ProtoScript II reverse transcriptase. The TCRbeta libraries were prepared through three rounds of nested multiplex PCR following a slightly modified ARM-PCR procedure. The first two PCR rounds used multiplex TRBV1-TRBV30 forward primers with a Cbeta reverse primer, each for around 10 cycles. The raw public reads went through TCRdb reprocessing: fastp at Q25, MiXCR clone calling, in-frame beta chains kept. Rows with a matching CDR3 protein are joined into one entry that keeps the most common DNA and genes. Counted in this sample were about 78,000 distinct CDR3 sequences; 65% to 75% of them appeared once. Approximately 13% of the sample lies in the top ten.

Total RNA and DNA were co-extracted from about 19-30 mg of bulk tissue with the AllPrep DNA/RNA mini kit, without cell sorting. The sequenced sample was liver tumor tissue from sampling region 4. Per the publication, the cell subset or site label means: tumor region T4, right-lateral pole. These receptors originate from a woman in her sixties or seventies with primary liver carcinoma and hepatitis B virus infection.

Ten or more counts support this clonotype. The chain is built from TRBV7-9 and TRBJ2-7, with 7 nucleotides matching TRBD1. J was trimmed by 3 bases and V by 0 bases; bases with no gene match: 5. The CDR3 extends over 15 amino acids. Germline V CDR1 and CDR2: SEHNR, FQNEAQ (reference sequence). This CDR3 reads CASSLAGGQFYEQYF. The CDR3 nucleotides are TGTGCCAGCAGCTTAGCAGGGGGACAGTTCTACGAGCAGTACTTC.

This clonotype was found once. The chain joins TRBV6-1 to TRBJ1-2; 7 bases agree with TRBD1. V dropped 10 bases and J dropped 14; count of bases not matched to a gene: 19. Germline V CDR1 and CDR2: MNHNS, SASEGT. This CDR3 is built from 13 residues. CDR3 nucleotide sequence: TGTGCCACCCGGGACAGAAAGCCCCTATCGTTTACCTTC. Residues: CATRDRKPLSFTF.

As concerns this clonotype: An end of the junction does not agree with germline; a read error may underlie this. The CDR3 here is CANNLHGKGDTEAFF. CDR3 coding DNA: TGCGCCAACAACTTACATGGGAAGGGTGACACTGAAGCTTTCTTT. The gene calls are TRBV7-8 and TRBJ1-1; D gene unclear. Germline assignment: CDR1 SGHVS and CDR2 FQNEAQ. This CDR3 has 15 residues.

Points on this clonotype: A much larger clone is a single base away; this may be a read error. The rearrangement links TRBV30 to TRBJ2-4, with a weak D call TRBD2 (6 bases). The CDR3 sequence is 14 residues long. Germline CDR1 reads GTSNPN; CDR2 reads SVGIG (reference sequence). The CDR3 sequence is CAWSVDGSENIRYF. In nucleotides, the CDR3 is TGTGCCTGGAGTGTAGACGGGAGTGAAAACATTCGGTACTTC.

The sample holds one count of this clonotype. The chain joins TRBV2 to TRBJ2-2; D is undetermined. The germline CDR1 and CDR2 sequences are SNHLY and FYNNEI. The ends were cut back, 7 bases at V and 6 bases at J, with 9 bases in the middle. The CDR3 loop spans 12 amino acids. The CDR3 loop reads CASMGSAGELFF. The DNA for the CDR3 is TGTGCCAGCATGGGTTCTGCCGGGGAGCTGTTTTTT.

By its share, this clonotype is medium-sized. This sequence joins TRBV11-2 and TRBJ2-3, with 9 bases identical to TRBD1. The trim removed 6 bases at V and 4 bases at J, leaving 2 bases unmatched. The CDR3 is 13 residues long. In germline, CDR1 is SGHAT, CDR2 FQNNGV. The CDR3 DNA reads TGTGCCAGCAGGAGGGACAGGGCAGATACGCAGTATTTT. Encoded protein: CASRRDRADTQYF.

Comments on this clonotype: A clone one base away is much larger, so this may be a read error. Here the CDR3 reads CASSDSAGYNEEFF. The CDR3 DNA reads as TGTGCCAGCAGTGACTCTGCGGGGTACAATGAGGAGTTCTTC. The V gene is TRBV6-4, the J gene TRBJ2-1; possibly TRBD2 for D (6 bases). The CDR3 runs 14 residues. Germline CDR1 reads MRHNA; CDR2 reads SNTAGT.

The rearrangement links TRBV5-4 to TRBJ2-5; maybe TRBD2 (5 bases). V lost 5 bases and J 13 bases, leaving 30 bases between the germline ends. The CDR3 extends over 16 amino acids. Germline-derived CDR1 and CDR2 are SGHNT and YYREEE (reference sequence). DNA of the CDR3: TGTGCCAGCAGTCGTAGTGGACTGTCCGTTCAAGAGACTCGGTACTTC. Protein sequence: CASSRSGLSVQETRYF.

Notes on this clonotype: A much larger clonotype is one base distant, so this may be a read error. The chain links TRBV30 to TRBJ1-2, with no clear D. Trimming took 1 base from V and 8 from J, leaving 17 bases between them. Per the germline V gene, CDR1 is GTSNPN and CDR2 is SVGIG (reference sequence). There are 14 residues in the CDR3. The CDR3 coding sequence is TGTGCCTGGAGTGATGTCCACCACGCTAAAGGCTACACCTTC. The encoded protein is CAWSDVHHAKGYTF.

The chain couples TRBV4-2 to TRBJ1-1; TRBD1 agrees at 8 bases. The CDR3 has 15 residues. Trimming at V came to 9 bases and at J to 5 bases, leaving 14 bases not matched to a gene. In germline, CDR1 is LGHNA, CDR2 YNFKEQ. CDR3: CASNQRQGTLTEAFF. The DNA of the CDR3 is TGTGCCAGTAACCAGCGACAGGGGACGTTGACTGAAGCTTTCTTT.

Note on this clonotype: Germline and junction disagree at one end, which may indicate a read error. The chain uses TRBV11-2 and TRBJ1-1; D remains unclear. Germline V gene data show CDR1 as SGHAT and CDR2 as FQNNGV. The CDR3 consists of 13 residues. The CDR3: CASGLEPGTEALF. The CDR3 DNA reads as TGTGCCAGCGGCTTAGAGCCGGGCACCGAAGCTTTGTTT.

Comment on this clonotype: The CDR3 end shows no conserved phenylalanine or tryptophan, and so a read error is likely. The chain employs TRBV28 and TRBJ1-1; 8 positions agree with TRBD1. The V gene's germline CDR1 is MDHEN and CDR2 SYDVKM. This CDR3 region has 15 residues. Losses at the gene ends were 6 bases for V and 6 bases for J; bases not matched to a gene: 12. The CDR3 bases are TGTGCCAGCAGGGGACCGGGACAGGACGGCCCTGAAGCTTTCTAT. Encoded protein: CASRGPGQDGPEAFY.

The rearrangement links TRBV29-1 to TRBJ2-3; 8 bases line up with TRBD2. The CDR3 runs to 16 residues. V shed 7 bases and J 0 bases; nucleotides not matched to a gene: 12. Germline V gives CDR1 SQVTM, CDR2 ANQGSEA. CDR3 loop: CSARRKASGSTDTQYF. In nucleotides, the CDR3 is TGCAGCGCAAGGCGTAAGGCTAGCGGGAGCACAGATACGCAGTATTTT.

About this clonotype: A much larger clone differs from this one at a single base, so this may be a read error. The genes are TRBV5-1 and TRBJ2-3; D gene ambiguous. The CDR3 contains 14 residues. Germline CDR1 and CDR2: SGHRS and YFSETQ. CDR3 nucleotides: TGCGCCAGCAGCTTGGCCCAGGCCACAGATATGCAGTATTTT. The encoded protein is CASSLAQATDMQYF. Full variable domain (rest looked up from reference TRBV5-1 and TRBJ2-3): KAGVTQTPRYLIKTRGQQVTLSCSPISGHRSVSWYQQTPGQGLQFLFEYFSETQRNKGNFPGRFSGRQFSNSRSEMNVSTLELGDSALYLCASSLAQATDMQYFGPGTRLTVL.

This clonotype was picked up one time. The conserved phenylalanine or tryptophan normally closing the CDR3 is absent here, so this likely arose from a read error. The chain's CDR3 is CSATGTGSSYEQYL. The CDR3 DNA reads TGCAGCGCAACTGGGACAGGGAGCTCCTACGAGCAGTACCTC. The rearrangement joins TRBV29-1 to TRBJ2-7; 9 nucleotides line up with TRBD1. In germline, CDR1 is SQVTM, CDR2 ANQGSEA. The CDR3 is made up of 14 amino acids. The ends lost 7 bases at V and 0 bases at J; junction bases unmatched: 7.

To note about this clonotype: A read error may explain this, as a much larger clone is one base away. This rearrangement joins TRBV28 to TRBJ2-7; D possibly uses TRBD1 or TRBD2 (5 bases each). Trimming stripped 4 bases from V and 9 bases from J, with 22 bases between. The CDR3 runs 15 residues. The germline V gene has CDR1 MDHEN and CDR2 SYDVKM. DNA of the CDR3: TGTGCCAGCAGTTCCCCTCGGGCGGGCCGGGACGTGCAGTACTTC. It encodes CASSSPRAGRDVQYF.

Remarks on this clonotype: An end of the junction does not agree with germline; a read error may underlie this. The chain is built from TRBV6-1 and TRBJ1-5, with a possible D match to TRBD1 (5 bases). Germline V gene sequence: CDR1 MNHNS, CDR2 SASEGT. The length of the CDR3 is 14 residues. The chain's CDR3 is CTSSDSRGNQPQHF. The CDR3 nucleotides read TGTACCAGCAGTGATAGCAGGGGCAATCAGCCCCAGCATTTT.

A word on this clonotype: A junction end diverges from the germline sequence, so it may reflect a read error. V is TRBV29-1 and J is TRBJ2-7; TRBD1 matches at 9 bases. The germline V gene encodes CDR1 SQVTM and CDR2 ANQGSEA. This CDR3 comprises 14 residues. The CDR3 DNA follows: TGTAGCGTTGACTCGACAGGGGGTCCCTACGAGCAGCACTTC. The encoded protein is CSVDSTGGPYEQHF.

Regarding this clonotype: One end of the junction varies from germline; a read error may be responsible. This chain joins TRBV28 and TRBJ2-7; D is perhaps TRBD1 (6 bases). The CDR3 sequence is 16 residues long. Germline CDR1 is MDHEN and CDR2 is SYDVKM. The CDR3 sequence is CASTNSHPGTSYEQNF. The CDR3 coding sequence is TGTGCCAGCACCAATTCCCACCCCGGGACAAGCTACGAGCAGAACTTC.

The rearrangement uses TRBV20-1 and TRBJ2-7; 14 bases match TRBD2. Unmatched junction bases numbered 11, after V lost 5 bases and J lost 5 bases. The CDR3 has 16 amino acids. The germline CDR1 and CDR2 sequences are DFQATT and SNEGSKA (reference sequence). In DNA form, the CDR3 reads TGCAGTGCTGGTGCCGGGACTAGCGGGAGTATGGACGAGCAGTACTTC. It translates to CSAGAGTSGSMDEQYF.

Concerning this clonotype itself: Compared with germline, one end of the junction differs, possibly owing to a read error. The rearrangement links TRBV12-3 or TRBV12-4 to TRBJ2-4, with a weak D call TRBD2 (6 bases). This CDR3 contains 13 residues. CDR3 loop: CDSRRPGESTQYF. CDR3 DNA sequence: TGTGACAGCAGGAGGCCGGGGGAGAGCACTCAGTACTTC.

In its sample, this clonotype was seen once. Mismatch with germline at one junction end may stem from a read error. This rearrangement joins TRBV28 to TRBJ2-1; D is tentatively TRBD1 or TRBD2 (6 bases each). Germline V gene sequence: CDR1 MDHEN, CDR2 SYDVKM. CDR3 length: 17 amino acids. The chain's CDR3 is CAGRGGGATRSYNEQFF. CDR3 in DNA: TGTGCCGGCAGGGGAGGCGGGGCCACCAGGTCCTACAATGAGCAGTTCTTC.

As concerns this clonotype: A much larger clone sits a single nucleotide away, making a read error possible. This sequence joins TRBV12-3 or TRBV12-4 and TRBJ2-1, with 11 nucleotides matching TRBD2. The CDR3 consists of 14 residues. The CDR3 sequence: CVSLLAGERNEQFF. In DNA form, the CDR3 reads TGTGTCAGCCTACTAGCGGGAGAGAGAAATGAGCAGTTCTTC.

This clonotype was found once. One end of the junction is discordant with germline, which a read error may explain. DNA of the CDR3: TGTAGCGCTGGGAACAGGACCCTCACAGATGCGCAGTATTTT. This gives the protein CSAGNRTLTDAQYF. The chain is built from TRBV29-1 and TRBJ2-3; D is possibly TRBD1 or TRBD2 (5 bases each). The CDR3 is 14 residues long. Looked up from germline, CDR1 is SQVTM and CDR2 is ANQGSEA.